This TCR beta chain was sequenced during a study of blood T cells in healthy people across ages. The CDR3 consists of 15 residues. The V segment lost 2 bases and the J segment 1 base; nucleotides outside the gene matches: 6. The germline CDR1 and CDR2 sequences are SGHKS and YYEKEE (reference sequence). It was with a sample-barcoded 5' primer and a J-beta primer mix that a second PCR of about 7 to 12 cycles was run. MiXCR, applied by TCRdb to the 5' RACE reads, yields one record per CDR3 protein. The table lists about 810,000 distinct CDR3 sequences, around 36% of them singletons, with under 15% in the top ten.

This receptor was taken from a man aged 18 to 29 in good health. The sample taken for sequencing was blood. This chain links TRBV5-5 with TRBJ2-7, with 7 bases matching TRBD2. CDR3 sequence (DNA): TGTGCCAGCAGCTTACGGAGGGAGGGTTCCTACGAGCAGTACTTC. It encodes CASSLRREGSYEQYF.